Presented here are 28 T cell receptor beta chains from one specimen sequenced in a study of T-cell reconstitution after alpha-beta-depleted transplantation in children. This sample's TCRbeta library carried unique molecular identifier barcodes. A single record per CDR3 protein comes from TCRdb applying MiXCR to the PCR reads. The table has about 900,000 distinct CDR3 sequences, around 30% seen once. The sequenced sample was PBMCs, mostly from graft donor cells, obtained 360 days after TCRalphabeta/CD19-depleted stem cell transplant. The source of these receptors is a boy under three years old who had a stem cell transplant for SCID, so the T cells may come from the graft donor.

V and J are TRBV21-1 and TRBJ2-7. TRBV21-1 is described as a pseudogene. The CDR3 has 8 residues. This CDR3 reads CASSKIEV. CDR3 nucleotide sequence: TGTGCCAGCAGCAAAATAGAGGTC.

Only a few counts were recorded for this clonotype. The chain carries TRBV29-1 and TRBJ1-2; D unclear. Trimming stripped 8 bases from V and 4 bases from J, with 11 bases between. Germline V gene data show CDR1 as SQVTM and CDR2 as ANQGSEA. The CDR3 spans 11 residues. CDR3 DNA: TGCAGCATGCGGACGATCTATGGCTACACCTTC. Amino acid sequence: CSMRTIYGYTF.

The J gene is TRBJ1-6, the V gene TRBV5-1; TRBD1 matches 10 bases. The V segment lost 4 bases and the J segment 7 bases; nucleotides outside the gene matches: 8. Germline V gene sequence: CDR1 SGHRS, CDR2 YFSETQ. This CDR3 comprises 16 residues. The CDR3 loop is CASSVGTGVTNSPLHF. The CDR3 DNA reads TGCGCCAGCAGCGTCGGGACAGGGGTTACGAATTCACCCCTCCACTTT.

This clonotype showed up just a few times. The chain carries TRBV6-1 and TRBJ1-1; possible D gene TRBD1, 6 bases. This CDR3 has 12 amino acids. Trimming removed 4 bases from V and 10 bases from J, with 13 bases in between. The V gene's germline CDR1 is MNHNS and CDR2 SASEGT. The CDR3 nucleotides read TGTGCCAGCAGTGGCATCACCAGGGGAGCTTTCTTT. Its protein product is CASSGITRGAFF.

The chain uses TRBV29-1 and TRBJ2-1; D is uncertain. The CDR3 sequence is 16 residues long. Trimming pared 5 bases from V and 4 bases from J, leaving 21 bases between. Germline loops: CDR1 SQVTM, CDR2 ANQGSEA. The CDR3: CSVPIEPVKPYNEQFF. The CDR3 nucleotides are TGCAGCGTTCCTATCGAACCGGTTAAACCTTACAATGAGCAGTTCTTC.

The rearrangement joins TRBV29-1 to TRBJ2-1; 10 nucleotides line up with TRBD1. The germline V gene encodes CDR1 SQVTM and CDR2 ANQGSEA. The CDR3 is 15 amino acids. Trimming at V came to 6 bases and at J to 1 base, leaving 6 bases not matched to a gene. Here the CDR3 DNA reads TGCAGCGTCGTTCCGGGACAGGGGTCCTACAATGAGCAGTTCTTC. Translation gives CSVVPGQGSYNEQFF.

This chain links TRBV5-5 with TRBJ2-7, with a weak D call TRBD1 (6 bases). In germline, CDR1 is SGHKS, CDR2 YYEKEE (reference sequence). This CDR3 has 15 amino acids. V lost 4 bases and J 0 bases, leaving 14 bases between the germline ends. This CDR3 reads CASSPLGQPSYEQYF. CDR3 DNA sequence: TGTGCCAGCAGCCCTTTAGGACAGCCCTCCTACGAGCAGTACTTC.

The J gene is TRBJ2-7, the V gene TRBV27; the match to TRBD2 covers 8 bases. V lost 6 bases to trimming and J lost 7 bases; unmatched junction nucleotides: 11. Germline V CDR1 and CDR2: MNHEY, SMNVEV (reference sequence). The CDR3 sequence is 14 residues long. DNA of the CDR3: TGTGCCAGCAGACCACCGGGACTAGTGACTGAGCAGTACTTC. It codes for CASRPPGLVTEQYF.

The chain couples TRBV20-1 to TRBJ1-1; the D gene is possibly TRBD1 (6 bases). The CDR3 is made up of 14 amino acids. Germline assignment: CDR1 DFQATT and CDR2 SNEGSKA (reference sequence). V dropped 0 bases and J dropped 4 bases, with 12 bases sitting between them. CDR3 nucleotides: TGCAGTGCTAGAGATCTACGAGGGGGCACTGAAGCTTTCTTT. Residues: CSARDLRGGTEAFF.

This clonotype appeared a few times. The rearrangement links TRBV20-1 to TRBJ2-5; no clear D gene. Germline CDR1 and CDR2: DFQATT and SNEGSKA (reference sequence). Between the trimmed V and J ends, which lost 6 bases and 4 bases, there was a span of 15 bases. The CDR3 is 13 residues long. The CDR3 DNA reads TGCAGTGCCTTCGAACAGTCGGGAGAGACCCAGTACTTC. Translating it yields CSAFEQSGETQYF.

The chain joins TRBV20-1 to TRBJ2-4; TRBD1 matches 10 bases. Per the germline V gene, CDR1 is DFQATT and CDR2 is SNEGSKA (reference sequence). V gave up 6 bases and J gave up 4 bases; unmatched junction bases: 6. The CDR3 is 14 amino acids. CDR3 DNA: TGCAGTGCCTCCGAGGACAGGGGGAAAAACATTCAGTACTTC. Its protein is CSASEDRGKNIQYF.

This chain uses TRBV14 with TRBJ2-3; possibly TRBD2 for D (6 bases). The CDR3 is 16 amino acids. Trimming left V 3 bases short and J 2 bases short, with 15 bases between. The germline V gene has CDR1 SGHDN and CDR2 FVKESK. The CDR3 DNA follows: TGTGCCAGCAGCCACGCTAGGGACTCCAACACAGATACGCAGTATTTT. Translation: CASSHARDSNTDTQYF.

The chain recombines TRBV12-3 or TRBV12-4 with TRBJ2-7, with TRBD2 identical over 8 bases. J lost 3 bases, V lost 6 bases, and 7 bases had no gene match. This CDR3 is 14 amino acids long. The CDR3 DNA follows: TGTGCCAGCAGGAGAGCGGGAGAGAGCTACGAGCAGTACTTC. Protein sequence: CASRRAGESYEQYF.

This clonotype was seen more than once but under ten times. The chain is built from TRBV20-1 and TRBJ2-5; the match to TRBD2 covers 8 bases. Germline V lookup: CDR1 DFQATT, CDR2 SNEGSKA (reference sequence). J was trimmed by 0 bases and V by 3 bases; bases with no gene match: 6. There are 15 residues in the CDR3. CDR3 residues: CSASFWRGDQETQYF. The CDR3 bases are TGCAGTGCTAGCTTTTGGCGGGGGGACCAAGAGACCCAGTACTTC.

The chain carries TRBV2 and TRBJ2-5, with TRBD1 identical over 7 bases. The J segment lost 5 bases and the V segment lost 6 bases, leaving 9 bases of the junction unmatched. Germline loops: CDR1 SNHLY, CDR2 FYNNEI. This CDR3 comprises 14 residues. CDR3 nucleotide sequence: TGTGCCAGCAGCCGACAGGGATTGAGGGAGACCCAGTACTTC. As protein: CASSRQGLRETQYF.

This chain links TRBV14 with TRBJ2-1, with D possibly TRBD1 on 6 matching bases. This CDR3 has 16 residues. V lost 4 bases to trimming and J lost 4 bases, with 17 bases between them. In germline, CDR1 is SGHDN, CDR2 FVKESK. CDR3 coding DNA: TGTGCCAGCAGCCTTTTAGGACAGCCACTTTACAATGAGCAGTTCTTC. Its translation is CASSLLGQPLYNEQFF.

J is TRBJ2-3 and V is TRBV5-1, with a weak D call TRBD2 (6 bases). Trimming removed 1 base at V and 0 bases at J, with 12 bases between. Germline values: CDR1 SGHRS, CDR2 YFSETQ. CDR3 length: 16 amino acids. Here the CDR3 reads CASSLPPGLSTDTQYF. The DNA for the CDR3 is TGCGCCAGCAGCTTGCCCCCGGGACTGAGCACAGATACGCAGTATTTT.

This sequence joins TRBV6-2 or TRBV6-3 and TRBJ2-3, with TRBD2 identical over 9 bases. V dropped 6 bases and J dropped 2; count of bases not matched to a gene: 6. The germline CDR1 and CDR2 sequences are MNHEY and SVGEGT. This CDR3 is 15 amino acids long. This CDR3 is CASSRGLASTDTQYF. CDR3 coding DNA: TGTGCCAGCAGCCGGGGACTAGCTTCCACAGATACGCAGTATTTT.

The CDR3 protein is CASSYSPGGLTWAQYF. The CDR3 nucleotides read TGTGCCAGCAGTTACTCCCCGGGGGGCCTCACGTGGGCCCAGTACTTC. This chain links TRBV6-2 or TRBV6-3 with TRBJ2-5; D may be TRBD2 (7 bases). Trimming took 0 bases from V and 9 from J, leaving 20 bases between them. Germline V gives CDR1 MNHEY, CDR2 SVGEGT. This CDR3 region has 16 residues.

This clonotype was seen more than once but under ten times. J is TRBJ1-1 and V is TRBV6-5; unclear D gene. Looked up from germline, CDR1 is MNHEY and CDR2 is SVGAGI. The CDR3 sequence is 15 residues long. The ends were cut back, 0 bases at V and 3 bases at J, with 11 bases in the middle. CDR3 in amino acids: CASSYSDGRYTEAFF. DNA for the CDR3: TGTGCCAGCAGTTACTCGGACGGTAGATACACTGAAGCTTTCTTT.

The chain has TRBV5-4 and TRBJ2-1; weak D call: TRBD1 (6 bases). Germline-derived CDR1 and CDR2 are SGHNT and YYREEE (reference sequence). This CDR3 region has 16 residues. Trimming stripped 3 bases from V and 0 bases from J, with 13 bases between. Here the CDR3 DNA reads TGTGCCAGCAGCTCGAGCCAGGGGTACTCCTACAATGAGCAGTTCTTC. This gives the protein CASSSSQGYSYNEQFF.

The genes are TRBV24-1 and TRBJ2-3, with a tentative D call TRBD2 (6 bases). Deletions cut 7 bases from V and 4 bases from J, with 8 bases between. The CDR3 is made up of 12 amino acids. Germline lookup yields CDR1 KGHDR and CDR2 SFDVKD. Here the CDR3 DNA reads TGTGCCACCAGCGGGGGATCAGATACGCAGTATTTT. It translates to CATSGGSDTQYF.

This clonotype was counted at least ten times. The gene calls are TRBV5-1 and TRBJ2-2; possibly TRBD1 for D (7 bases). V was cut by 4 bases and J by 0 bases, with 10 bases left in between. Germline CDR1 and CDR2: SGHRS and YFSETQ. The CDR3 is made up of 15 amino acids. This CDR3 reads CASSGGTANTGELFF. The CDR3 nucleotides are TGCGCCAGCAGCGGGGGGACAGCGAACACCGGGGAGCTGTTTTTT.

The chain is built from TRBV10-3 and TRBJ1-5; D gene ambiguous. The CDR3 is 13 residues long. Per germline, CDR1 ENHRY and CDR2 SYGVKD. Trimming took 4 bases from V and 2 from J, leaving 6 bases between them. The CDR3 spells CAISGQGNQPQHF. In DNA form, the CDR3 reads TGTGCCATCAGTGGTCAGGGCAATCAGCCCCAGCATTTT.

V and J are TRBV10-3 and TRBJ1-1; D unresolved. CDR3 length: 14 residues. The germline CDR1 and CDR2 sequences are ENHRY and SYGVKD. V was shortened by 7 bases and J by 1 base, with 13 bases between the two germline ends. The CDR3 DNA reads as TGTGCCATCAAACGGGCAGGATCGAACACTGAAGCTTTCTTT. Its translation: CAIKRAGSNTEAFF.

The chain links TRBV4-1 to TRBJ1-4; D call uncertain. Deletions cut 1 base from V and 5 bases from J, with 11 bases between. Looked up from germline, CDR1 is MGHRA and CDR2 is YSYEKL. This CDR3 spans 15 amino acids. The CDR3 DNA sequence: TGCGCCAGCAGCCAAGGCGGACGGCCAAATGAAAAACTGTTTTTT. Residues: CASSQGGRPNEKLFF.

A few counts support this clonotype. J is TRBJ2-5 and V is TRBV27; D gene unclear. Germline assignment: CDR1 MNHEY and CDR2 SMNVEV (reference sequence). The V and J ends lost 0 bases and 2 bases respectively, with 10 bases between them. The CDR3 consists of 15 residues. The chain's CDR3 is CASSLSGLGQETQYF. The CDR3 region has the DNA TGTGCCAGCAGTTTATCCGGCTTAGGACAAGAGACCCAGTACTTC.

The chain employs TRBV2 and TRBJ2-1, with D perhaps TRBD1 (5 bases). V was trimmed by 2 bases and J by 6 bases, leaving 14 bases between them. Germline CDR1 and CDR2: SNHLY and FYNNEI. The CDR3 spans 15 residues. The CDR3 DNA reads TGTGCCAGCAGTGAATGGACCAGGGTAGCCAATGAGCAGTTCTTC. Translation gives CASSEWTRVANEQFF.